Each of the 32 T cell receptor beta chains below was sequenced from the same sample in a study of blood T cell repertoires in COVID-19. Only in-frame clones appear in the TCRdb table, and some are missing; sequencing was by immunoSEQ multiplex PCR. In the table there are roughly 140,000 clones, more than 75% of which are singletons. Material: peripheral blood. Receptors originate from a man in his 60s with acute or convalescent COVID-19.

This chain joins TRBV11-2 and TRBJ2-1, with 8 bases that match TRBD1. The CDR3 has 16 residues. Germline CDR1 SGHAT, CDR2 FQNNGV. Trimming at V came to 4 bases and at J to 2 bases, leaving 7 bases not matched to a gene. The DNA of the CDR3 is TGTGCCAGCAGCTACCCCGGGACAGGCGCCTACAATGAGCAGTTCTTC. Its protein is CASSYPGTGAYNEQFF.

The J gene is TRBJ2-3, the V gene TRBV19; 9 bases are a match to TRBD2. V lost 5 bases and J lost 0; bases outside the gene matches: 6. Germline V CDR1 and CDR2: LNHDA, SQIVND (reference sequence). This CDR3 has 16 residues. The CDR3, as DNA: TGTGCCAGTAGTCTCCTGGCGGGAGGGAGCACAGATACGCAGTATTTT. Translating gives CASSLLAGGSTDTQYF. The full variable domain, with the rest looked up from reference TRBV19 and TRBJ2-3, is DGGITQSPKYLFRKEGQNVTLSCEQNLNHDAMYWYRQDPGQGLRLIYYSQIVNDFQKGDIAEGYSVSREKKESFPLTVTSAQKNPTAFYLCASSLLAGGSTDTQYFGPGTRLTVL.

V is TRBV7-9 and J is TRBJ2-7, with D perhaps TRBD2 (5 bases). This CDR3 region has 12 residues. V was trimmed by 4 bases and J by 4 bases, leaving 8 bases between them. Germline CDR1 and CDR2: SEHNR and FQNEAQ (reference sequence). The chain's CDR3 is CASSYDYYEQYF. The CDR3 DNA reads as TGTGCCAGCAGCTACGACTATTACGAGCAGTACTTC.

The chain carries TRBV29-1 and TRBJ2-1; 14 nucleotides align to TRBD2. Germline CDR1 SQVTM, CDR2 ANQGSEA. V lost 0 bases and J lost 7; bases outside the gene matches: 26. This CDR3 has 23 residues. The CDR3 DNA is TGCAGCGTTGAAGATCTTACCCCTTACCCCGGGACTAGCGGGAGTCGGTTAAGTAATGAGCAGTTCTTC. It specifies CSVEDLTPYPGTSGSRLSNEQFF.

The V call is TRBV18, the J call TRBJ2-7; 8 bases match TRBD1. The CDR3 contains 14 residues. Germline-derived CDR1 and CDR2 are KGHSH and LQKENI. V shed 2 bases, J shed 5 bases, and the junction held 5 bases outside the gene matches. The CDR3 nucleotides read TGTGCCAGCTCACCATTACCAGGGGGCGACGAGCAGTACTTC. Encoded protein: CASSPLPGGDEQYF.

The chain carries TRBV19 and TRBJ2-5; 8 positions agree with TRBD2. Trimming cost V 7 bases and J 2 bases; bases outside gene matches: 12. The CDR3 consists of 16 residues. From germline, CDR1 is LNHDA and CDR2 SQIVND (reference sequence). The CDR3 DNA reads TGTGCCAGTACCGCCGGGGGGGGTCCCTTTCAAGAGACCCAGTACTTC. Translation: CASTAGGGPFQETQYF.

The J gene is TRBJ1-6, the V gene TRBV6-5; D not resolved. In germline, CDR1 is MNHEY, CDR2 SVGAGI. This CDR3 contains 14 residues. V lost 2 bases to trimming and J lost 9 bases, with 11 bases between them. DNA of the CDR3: TGTGCCAGCAGTTACGAGGGAAACGGTTCACCCCTCCACTTT. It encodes CASSYEGNGSPLHF.

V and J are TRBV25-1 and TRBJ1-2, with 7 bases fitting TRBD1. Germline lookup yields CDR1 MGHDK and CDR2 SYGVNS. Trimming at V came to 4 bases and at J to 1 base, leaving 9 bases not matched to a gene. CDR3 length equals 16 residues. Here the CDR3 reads CASSAVAGGNNYGYTF. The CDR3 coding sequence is TGTGCCAGCAGTGCAGTCGCAGGGGGTAATAACTATGGCTACACCTTC.

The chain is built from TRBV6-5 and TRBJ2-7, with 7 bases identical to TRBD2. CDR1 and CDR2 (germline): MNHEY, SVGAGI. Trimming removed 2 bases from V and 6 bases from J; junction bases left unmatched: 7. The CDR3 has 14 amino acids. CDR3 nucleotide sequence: TGTGCCAGCAGTTACGGGACTACCTCCGGCGAGCAGTACTTC. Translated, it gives CASSYGTTSGEQYF.

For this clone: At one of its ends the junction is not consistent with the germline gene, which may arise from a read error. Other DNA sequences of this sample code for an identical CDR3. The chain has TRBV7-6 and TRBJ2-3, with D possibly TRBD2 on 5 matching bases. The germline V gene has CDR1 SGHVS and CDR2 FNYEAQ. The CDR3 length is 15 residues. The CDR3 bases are TGTGCCAGCAGCGCGACCGGAGAGGGCACGGATACGCAGTATTTT. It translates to CASSATGEGTDTQYF.

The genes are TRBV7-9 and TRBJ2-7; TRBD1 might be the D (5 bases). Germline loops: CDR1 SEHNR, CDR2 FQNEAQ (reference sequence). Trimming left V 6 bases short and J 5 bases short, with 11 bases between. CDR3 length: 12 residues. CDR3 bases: TGTGCCAGCAGAGCAGGGCCCCACGAGCAGTACTTC. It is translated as CASRAGPHEQYF.

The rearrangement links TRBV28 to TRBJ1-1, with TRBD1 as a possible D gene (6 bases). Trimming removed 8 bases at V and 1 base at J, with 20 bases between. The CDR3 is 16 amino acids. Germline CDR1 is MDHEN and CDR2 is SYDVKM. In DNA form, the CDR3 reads TGTGCCAGCCTTCCCCTTCTACAGGGTAGGAACACTGAAGCTTTCTTT. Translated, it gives CASLPLLQGRNTEAFF.

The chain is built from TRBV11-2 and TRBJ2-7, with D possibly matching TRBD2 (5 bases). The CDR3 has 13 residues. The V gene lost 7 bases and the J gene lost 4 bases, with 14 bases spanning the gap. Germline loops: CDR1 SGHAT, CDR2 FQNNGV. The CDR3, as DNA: TGTGCCAGCACCCATCGGGGAGATTACGAGCAGTACTTC. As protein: CASTHRGDYEQYF.

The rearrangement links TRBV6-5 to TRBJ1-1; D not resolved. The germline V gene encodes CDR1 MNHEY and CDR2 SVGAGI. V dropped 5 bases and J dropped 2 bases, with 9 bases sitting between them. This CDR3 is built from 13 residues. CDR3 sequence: CASSRRQNTEAFF. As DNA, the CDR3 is TGTGCCAGCAGTAGGCGGCAAAACACTGAAGCTTTCTTT.

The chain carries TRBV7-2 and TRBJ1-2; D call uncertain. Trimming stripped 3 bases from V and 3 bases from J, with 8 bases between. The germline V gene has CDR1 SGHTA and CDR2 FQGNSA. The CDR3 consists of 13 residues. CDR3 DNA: TGTGCCAGCAGCTTTAGTACGGACTATGGCTACACCTTC. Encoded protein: CASSFSTDYGYTF.

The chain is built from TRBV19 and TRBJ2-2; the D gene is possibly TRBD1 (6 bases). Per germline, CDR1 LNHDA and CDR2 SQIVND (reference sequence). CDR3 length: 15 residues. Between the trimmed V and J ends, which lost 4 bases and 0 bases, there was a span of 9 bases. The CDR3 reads CASSKGHTNTGELFF. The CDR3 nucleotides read TGTGCCAGTAGTAAGGGACACACGAACACCGGGGAGCTGTTTTTT.

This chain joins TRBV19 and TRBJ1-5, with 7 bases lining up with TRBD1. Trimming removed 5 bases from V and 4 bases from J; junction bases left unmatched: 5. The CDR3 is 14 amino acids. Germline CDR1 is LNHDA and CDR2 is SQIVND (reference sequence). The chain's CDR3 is CASSVTGRNQPQHF. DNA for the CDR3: TGTGCCAGTAGTGTGACAGGGCGAAATCAGCCCCAGCATTTT.

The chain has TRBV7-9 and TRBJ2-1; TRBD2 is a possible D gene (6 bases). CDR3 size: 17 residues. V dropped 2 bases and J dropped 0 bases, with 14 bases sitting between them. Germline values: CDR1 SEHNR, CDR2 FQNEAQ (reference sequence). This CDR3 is CASSLPRDSSSYNEQFF. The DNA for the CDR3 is TGTGCCAGCAGCTTACCGCGGGACTCGAGCTCCTACAATGAGCAGTTCTTC.

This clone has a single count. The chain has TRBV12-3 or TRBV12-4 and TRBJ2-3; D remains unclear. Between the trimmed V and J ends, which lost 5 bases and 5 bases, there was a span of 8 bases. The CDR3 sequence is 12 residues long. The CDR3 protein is CASSPGRDTQYF. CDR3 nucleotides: TGTGCCAGCAGTCCAGGTCGAGATACGCAGTATTTT.

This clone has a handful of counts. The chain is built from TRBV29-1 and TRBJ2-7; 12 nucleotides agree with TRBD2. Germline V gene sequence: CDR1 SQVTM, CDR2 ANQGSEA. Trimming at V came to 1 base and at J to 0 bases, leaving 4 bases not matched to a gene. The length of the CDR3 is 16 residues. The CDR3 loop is CSVEARTSGNSYEQYF. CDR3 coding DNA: TGCAGCGTTGAAGCCCGGACTAGCGGGAACTCCTACGAGCAGTACTTC.

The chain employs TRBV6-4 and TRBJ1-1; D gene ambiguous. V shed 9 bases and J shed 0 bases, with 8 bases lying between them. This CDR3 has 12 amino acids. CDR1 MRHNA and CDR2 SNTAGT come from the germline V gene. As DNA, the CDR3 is TGTGCCAGGGGGAGAATGAACACTGAAGCTTTCTTT. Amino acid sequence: CARGRMNTEAFF.

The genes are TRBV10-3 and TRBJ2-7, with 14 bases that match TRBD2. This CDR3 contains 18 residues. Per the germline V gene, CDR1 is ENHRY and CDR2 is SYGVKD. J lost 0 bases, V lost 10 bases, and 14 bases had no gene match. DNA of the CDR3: TGTGCCACGACCTCAATTGGGACTAGCGGGGGATACTCCTACGAGCAGTACTTC. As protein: CATTSIGTSGGYSYEQYF.

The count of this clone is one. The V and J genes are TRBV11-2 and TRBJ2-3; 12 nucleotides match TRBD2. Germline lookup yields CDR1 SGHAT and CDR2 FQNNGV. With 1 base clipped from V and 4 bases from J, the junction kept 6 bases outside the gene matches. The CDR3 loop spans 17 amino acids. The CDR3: CASSLGSSGRVADTQYF. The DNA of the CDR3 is TGTGCCAGCAGCTTAGGGTCTAGCGGGAGGGTCGCAGATACGCAGTATTTT.

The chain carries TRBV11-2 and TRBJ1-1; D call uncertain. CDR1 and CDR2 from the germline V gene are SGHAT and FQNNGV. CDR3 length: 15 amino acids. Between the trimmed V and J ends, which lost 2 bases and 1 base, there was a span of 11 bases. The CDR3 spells CASSLKFGGNTEAFF. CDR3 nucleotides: TGTGCCAGCAGCTTAAAATTCGGAGGGAACACTGAAGCTTTCTTT.

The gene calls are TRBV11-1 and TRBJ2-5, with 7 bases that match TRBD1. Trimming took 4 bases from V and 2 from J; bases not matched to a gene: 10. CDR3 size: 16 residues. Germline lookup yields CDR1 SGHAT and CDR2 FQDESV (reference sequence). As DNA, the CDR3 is TGTGCCAGCAGCTCTCACAGCACAGGGGTACAAGAGACCCAGTACTTC. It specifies CASSSHSTGVQETQYF.

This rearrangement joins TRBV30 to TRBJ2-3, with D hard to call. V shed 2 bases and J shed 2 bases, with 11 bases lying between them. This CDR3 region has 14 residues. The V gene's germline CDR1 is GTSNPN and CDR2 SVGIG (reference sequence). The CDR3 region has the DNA TGTGCCTGGAGTAGAGCTACCCACACAGATACGCAGTATTTT. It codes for CAWSRATHTDTQYF.

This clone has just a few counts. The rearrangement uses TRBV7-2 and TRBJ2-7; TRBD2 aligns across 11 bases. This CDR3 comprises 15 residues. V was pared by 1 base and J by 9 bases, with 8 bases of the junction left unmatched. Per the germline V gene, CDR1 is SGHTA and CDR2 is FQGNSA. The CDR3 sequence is CASSLGVTSGDWQYF. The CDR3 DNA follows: TGTGCCAGCAGCTTAGGTGTGACTAGCGGGGATTGGCAGTACTTC.

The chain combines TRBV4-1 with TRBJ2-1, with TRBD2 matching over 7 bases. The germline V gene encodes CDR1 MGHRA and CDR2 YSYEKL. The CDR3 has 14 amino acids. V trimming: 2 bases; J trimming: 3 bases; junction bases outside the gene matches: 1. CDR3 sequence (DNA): TGCGCCAGCAGCCAACTAGCGGTCTACAATGAGCAGTTCTTC. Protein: CASSQLAVYNEQFF.

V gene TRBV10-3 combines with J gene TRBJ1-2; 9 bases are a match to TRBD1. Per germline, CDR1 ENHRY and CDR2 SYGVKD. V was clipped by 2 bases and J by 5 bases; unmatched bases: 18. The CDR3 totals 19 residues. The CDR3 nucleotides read TGTGCCATCAGTGAGAGGCTTCCCGGGACAGGGCTTTCTTATTATGGCTACACCTTC. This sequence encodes CAISERLPGTGLSYYGYTF.

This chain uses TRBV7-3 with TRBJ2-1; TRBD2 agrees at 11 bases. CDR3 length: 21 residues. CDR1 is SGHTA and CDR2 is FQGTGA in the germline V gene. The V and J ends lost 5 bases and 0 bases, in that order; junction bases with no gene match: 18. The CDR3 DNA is TGTGCCAGCAGCCCCGGCCTCGGGGTGGCTAGCGGGGGGAGCTCCTACAATGAGCAGTTCTTC. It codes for CASSPGLGVASGGSSYNEQFF.

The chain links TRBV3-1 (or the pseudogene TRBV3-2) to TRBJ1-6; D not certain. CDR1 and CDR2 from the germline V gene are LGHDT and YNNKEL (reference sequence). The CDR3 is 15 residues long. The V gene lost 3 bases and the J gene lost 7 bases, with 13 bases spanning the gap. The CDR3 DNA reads TGTGCCAGCAGCCAGCTCGGACGGGAGAATTCACCCCTCCACTTT. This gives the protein CASSQLGRENSPLHF.

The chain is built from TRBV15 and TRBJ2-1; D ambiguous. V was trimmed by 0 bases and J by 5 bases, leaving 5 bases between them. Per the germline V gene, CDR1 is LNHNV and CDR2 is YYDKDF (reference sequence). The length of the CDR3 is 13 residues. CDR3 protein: CATSRDRDNEQFF. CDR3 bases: TGTGCCACCAGCAGAGATCGCGACAATGAGCAGTTCTTC.